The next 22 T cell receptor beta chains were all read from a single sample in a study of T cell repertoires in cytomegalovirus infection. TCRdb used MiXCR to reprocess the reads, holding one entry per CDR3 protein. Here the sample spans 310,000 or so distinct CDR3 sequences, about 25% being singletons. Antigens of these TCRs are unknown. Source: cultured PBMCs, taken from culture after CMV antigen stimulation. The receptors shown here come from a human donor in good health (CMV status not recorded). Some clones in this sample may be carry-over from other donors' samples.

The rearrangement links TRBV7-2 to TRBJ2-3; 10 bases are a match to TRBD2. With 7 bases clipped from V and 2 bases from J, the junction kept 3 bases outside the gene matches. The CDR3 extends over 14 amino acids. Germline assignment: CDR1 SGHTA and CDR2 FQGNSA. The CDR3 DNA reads TGTGCCAGCAAAGCGGGAGGGGCCACAGATACGCAGTATTTT. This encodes CASKAGGATDTQYF.

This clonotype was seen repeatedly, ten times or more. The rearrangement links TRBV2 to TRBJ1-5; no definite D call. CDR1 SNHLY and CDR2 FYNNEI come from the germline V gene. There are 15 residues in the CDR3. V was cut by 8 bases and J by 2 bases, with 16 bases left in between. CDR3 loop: CASGRAPSGNQPQHF. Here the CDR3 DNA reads TGTGCCAGCGGGAGGGCGCCTTCTGGCAATCAGCCCCAGCATTTT.

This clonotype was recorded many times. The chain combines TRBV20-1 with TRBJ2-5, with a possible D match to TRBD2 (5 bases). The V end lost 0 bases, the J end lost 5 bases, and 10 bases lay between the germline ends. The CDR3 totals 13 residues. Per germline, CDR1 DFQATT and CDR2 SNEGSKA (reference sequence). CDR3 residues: CSAREGVGETQYF. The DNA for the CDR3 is TGCAGTGCTAGAGAGGGAGTAGGGGAGACCCAGTACTTC.

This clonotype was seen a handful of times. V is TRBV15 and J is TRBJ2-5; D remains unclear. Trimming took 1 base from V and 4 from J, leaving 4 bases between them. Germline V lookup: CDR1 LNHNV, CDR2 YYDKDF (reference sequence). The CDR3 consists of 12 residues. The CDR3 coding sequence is TGTGCCACCAGCAGAGGACTAGAGACCCAGTACTTC. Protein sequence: CATSRGLETQYF.

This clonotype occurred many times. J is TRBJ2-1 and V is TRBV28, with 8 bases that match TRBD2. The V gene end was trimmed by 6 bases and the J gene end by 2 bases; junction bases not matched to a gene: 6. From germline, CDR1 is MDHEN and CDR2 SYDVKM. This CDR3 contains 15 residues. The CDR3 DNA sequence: TGTGCCAGCAGGGATACTAGCGGACCCTACAATGAGCAGTTCTTC. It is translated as CASRDTSGPYNEQFF.

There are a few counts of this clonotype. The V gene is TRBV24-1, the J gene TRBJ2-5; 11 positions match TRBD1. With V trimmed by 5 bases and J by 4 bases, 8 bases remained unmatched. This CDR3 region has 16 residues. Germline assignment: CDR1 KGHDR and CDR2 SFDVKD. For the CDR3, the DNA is TGTGCCACCAGTGCCGGGACAGGGGGTTTTGGAGAGACCCAGTACTTC. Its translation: CATSAGTGGFGETQYF.

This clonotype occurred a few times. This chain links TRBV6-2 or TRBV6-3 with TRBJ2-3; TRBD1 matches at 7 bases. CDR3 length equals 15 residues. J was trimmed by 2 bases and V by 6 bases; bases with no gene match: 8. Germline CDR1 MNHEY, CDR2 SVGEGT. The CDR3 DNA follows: TGTGCCAGCAGCCAGGGACAGAGGACCACAGATACGCAGTATTTT. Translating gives CASSQGQRTTDTQYF.

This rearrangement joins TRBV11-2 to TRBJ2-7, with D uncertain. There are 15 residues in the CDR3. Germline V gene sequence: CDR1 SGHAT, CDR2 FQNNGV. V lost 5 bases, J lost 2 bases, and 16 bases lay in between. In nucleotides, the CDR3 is TGTGCCAGCAGCCCGTTGGCCGCTATTACCTACGAGCAGTACGTC. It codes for CASSPLAAITYEQYV.

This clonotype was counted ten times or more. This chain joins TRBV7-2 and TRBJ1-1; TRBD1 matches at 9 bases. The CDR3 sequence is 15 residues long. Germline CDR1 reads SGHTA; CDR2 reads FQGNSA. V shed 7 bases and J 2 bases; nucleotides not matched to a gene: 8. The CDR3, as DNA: TGTGCCAGCACATCCGGGACAGGGCGTAACACTGAAGCTTTCTTT. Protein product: CASTSGTGRNTEAFF.

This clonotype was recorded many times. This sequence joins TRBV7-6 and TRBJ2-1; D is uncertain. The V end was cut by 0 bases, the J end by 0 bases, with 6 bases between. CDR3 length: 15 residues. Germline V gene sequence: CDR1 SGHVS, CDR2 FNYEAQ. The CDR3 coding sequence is TGTGCCAGCAGCTTAGCGGCGGCCTCCTACAATGAGCAGTTCTTC. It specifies CASSLAAASYNEQFF.

DNA for the CDR3: TGTGCCAGTAGCCTCCGGGACTACCGCTACGAGCAGTACTTC. This sequence encodes CASSLRDYRYEQYF. The V and J genes are TRBV19 and TRBJ2-7; 7 bases are shared with TRBD2. Trimming removed 6 bases from V and 3 bases from J; junction bases left unmatched: 8. The CDR3 contains 14 residues. Germline V gene data show CDR1 as LNHDA and CDR2 as SQIVND (reference sequence).

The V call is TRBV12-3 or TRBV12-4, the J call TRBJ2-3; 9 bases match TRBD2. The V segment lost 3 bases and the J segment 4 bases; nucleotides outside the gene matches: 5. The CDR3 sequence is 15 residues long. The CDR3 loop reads CASSFAGGPSDTQYF. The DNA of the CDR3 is TGTGCCAGCAGTTTCGCGGGAGGGCCCTCAGATACGCAGTATTTT.

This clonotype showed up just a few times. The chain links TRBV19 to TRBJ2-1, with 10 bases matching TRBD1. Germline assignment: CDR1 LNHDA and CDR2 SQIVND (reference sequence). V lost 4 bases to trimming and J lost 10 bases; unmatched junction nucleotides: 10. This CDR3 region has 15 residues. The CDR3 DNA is TGTGCCAGTAGTACAATCGGGACAGGGGATGGGGAGCAGTTCTTC. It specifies CASSTIGTGDGEQFF. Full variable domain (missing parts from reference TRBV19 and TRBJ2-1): DGGITQSPKYLFRKEGQNVTLSCEQNLNHDAMYWYRQDPGQGLRLIYYSQIVNDFQKGDIAEGYSVSREKKESFPLTVTSAQKNPTAFYLCASSTIGTGDGEQFFGPGTRLTVL.

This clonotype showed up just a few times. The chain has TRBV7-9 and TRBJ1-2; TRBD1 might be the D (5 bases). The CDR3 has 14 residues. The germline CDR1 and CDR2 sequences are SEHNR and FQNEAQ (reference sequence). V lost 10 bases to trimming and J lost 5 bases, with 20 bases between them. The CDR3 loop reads CAIPRDGLGYGYTF. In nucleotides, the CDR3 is TGTGCCATCCCTCGGGACGGATTAGGATATGGCTACACCTTC.

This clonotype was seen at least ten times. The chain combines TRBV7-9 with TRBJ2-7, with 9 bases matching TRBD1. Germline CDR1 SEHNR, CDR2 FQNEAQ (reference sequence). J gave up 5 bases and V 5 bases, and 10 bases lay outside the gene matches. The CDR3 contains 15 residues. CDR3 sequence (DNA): TGTGCCAGCAGCCTGGGACAGGGAGGTTCCGACGAGCAGTACTTC. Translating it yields CASSLGQGGSDEQYF.

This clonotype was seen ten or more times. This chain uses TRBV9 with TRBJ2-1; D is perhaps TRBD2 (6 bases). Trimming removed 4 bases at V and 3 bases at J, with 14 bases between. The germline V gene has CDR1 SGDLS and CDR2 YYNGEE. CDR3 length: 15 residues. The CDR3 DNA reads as TGTGCCAGCAGCACCACCGGGACTCACTACAATGAGCAGTTCTTC. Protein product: CASSTTGTHYNEQFF.

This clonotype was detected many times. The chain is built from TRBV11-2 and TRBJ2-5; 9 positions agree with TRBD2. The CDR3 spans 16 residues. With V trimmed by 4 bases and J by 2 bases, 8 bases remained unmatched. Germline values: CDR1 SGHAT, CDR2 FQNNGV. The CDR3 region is CASSYGSGSLQETQYF. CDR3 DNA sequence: TGTGCCAGCAGCTATGGTAGCGGGAGCCTTCAAGAGACCCAGTACTTC.

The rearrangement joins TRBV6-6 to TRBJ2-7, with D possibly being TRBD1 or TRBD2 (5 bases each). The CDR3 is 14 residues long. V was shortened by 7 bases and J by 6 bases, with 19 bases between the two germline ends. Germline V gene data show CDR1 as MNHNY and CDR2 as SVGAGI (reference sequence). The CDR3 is CASTPPQWDREQYF. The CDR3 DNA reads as TGTGCCAGCACCCCCCCTCAGTGGGACCGCGAGCAGTACTTC.

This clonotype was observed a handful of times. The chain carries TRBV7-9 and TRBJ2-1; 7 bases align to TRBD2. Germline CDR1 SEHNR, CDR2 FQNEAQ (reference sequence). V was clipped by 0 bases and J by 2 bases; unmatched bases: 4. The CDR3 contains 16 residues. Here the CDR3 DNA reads TGTGCCAGCAGCTTAGCTCAGGGAGGGACCTACAATGAGCAGTTCTTC. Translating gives CASSLAQGGTYNEQFF.

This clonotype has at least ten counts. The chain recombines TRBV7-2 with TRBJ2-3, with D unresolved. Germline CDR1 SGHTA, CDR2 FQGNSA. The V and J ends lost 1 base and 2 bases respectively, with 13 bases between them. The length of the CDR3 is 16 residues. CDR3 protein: CASSLVALVDTDTQYF. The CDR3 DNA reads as TGTGCCAGCAGCTTAGTCGCCCTGGTGGACACAGATACGCAGTATTTT.

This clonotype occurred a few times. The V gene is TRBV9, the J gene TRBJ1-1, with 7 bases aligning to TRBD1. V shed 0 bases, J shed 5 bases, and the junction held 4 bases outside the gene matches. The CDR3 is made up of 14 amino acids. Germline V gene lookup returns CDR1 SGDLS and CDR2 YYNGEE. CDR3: CASSVGTRGTEAFF. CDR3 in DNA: TGTGCCAGCAGCGTAGGTACCAGGGGGACTGAAGCTTTCTTT.

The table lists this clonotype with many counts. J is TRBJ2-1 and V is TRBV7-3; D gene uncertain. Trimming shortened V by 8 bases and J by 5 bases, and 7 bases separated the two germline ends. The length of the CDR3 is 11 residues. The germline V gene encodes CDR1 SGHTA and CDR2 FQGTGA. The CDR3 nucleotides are TGTGCCAGCGCCGAAAACAATGAGCAGTTCTTC. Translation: CASAENNEQFF.